The sequence of this T cell receptor (beta chain) was determined in a study of blood T cell repertoires in COVID-19. Across the whole study: Sites across the United States, Italy and Spain contributed samples from acute and convalescent COVID-19. Nucleic acid was either cDNA or gDNA, and it came from T cells, B-cell-depleted T cells, or PBMCs.

Germline V gene sequence: CDR1 SNHLY, CDR2 FYNNEI. The CDR3 spans 17 residues. With V trimmed by 8 bases and J by 0 bases, 9 bases remained unmatched. TCRdb keeps only in-frame clones here, not all; method: immunoSEQ multiplex PCR. The sample has some 150,000 clones; around 89% are singletons. The V call is TRBV2, the J call TRBJ2-2; 10 bases match TRBD2. This clonotype originated in a man aged 55 to 70 with active or convalescent COVID-19. The specimen sequenced was peripheral blood. The chain's CDR3 is CASRGIAGGPNTGELFF. The CDR3 region has the DNA TGTGCCAGCCGTGGGATAGCGGGGGGACCGAACACCGGGGAGCTGTTTTTT.